This TCR beta chain was profiled in a study of T cell responses to AZD1222 COVID-19 vaccine. Study-level results: Spike-specific TCRs gained breadth and depth after people received two AZD1222 doses. Reports say nearly half of spike-specific TCRs go after unmutated variant regions. Repertoires in all cases were sampled only once the peak T cell response had passed. The donor group comprised mostly white British people and more females; the analysis possibly underestimated clonal diversity.

The V end lost 3 bases, the J end lost 4 bases, and 16 bases lay between the germline ends. This CDR3 contains 16 residues. CDR1 is SGDLS and CDR2 is YYNGEE in the germline V gene. Clones were read by immunoSEQ multiplex PCR, and TCRdb kept only the in-frame ones, dropping some. This table has 74,000 or so clones, roughly 85% appearing once. By share, this clone ranks as medium-sized. Its matching antigen is unknown. Source: peripheral blood, taken on day 0 of AZD1222 vaccination. The chain links TRBV9 to TRBJ2-2; D not resolved. The origin of this receptor is an adult in good health. The CDR3 protein is CASSAAAPRVTGELFF. DNA of the CDR3: TGTGCCAGCAGCGCCGCGGCCCCCCGGGTCACCGGGGAGCTGTTTTTT.